These T cell receptor beta chains were read from a single sample in a study of T cell repertoires in cytomegalovirus infection. Via MiXCR, TCRdb re-called the reads, giving one row per CDR3 protein. The sample includes about 770,000 distinct CDR3 sequences, about 27% seen only once; the top ten take 10% to 15%. What these receptors recognize is not known. The sample here was cultured CD8+ T cells from PBMCs, taken from culture after CMV antigen stimulation. These receptors originate from a human donor in good health (CMV status not recorded). Some clones in this sample may be carry-over from other donors' samples. Both conserved end residues are part of each CDR3.

TRBV12-3/TRBV12-4 CASLGQGPEKLFF
TRBV5-5 CASSWWPPSYNEQFF
TRBV11-2 CASRLWRRRDSNTEAFF
TRBV9 CASSVDLGKTEAFF
TRBV12-3/TRBV12-4 CASSFVRPGEGYGYTF
TRBV9 CASSVEASSNQPQHF
TRBV15 CATSRVPGDEQFF
TRBV6-2/TRBV6-3 CASSQRTEYTEAFF
TRBV12-3/TRBV12-4 CASSWGQGYQPQHF
TRBV11-2 CASSLRQGSNEQFF
TRBV7-2 CASSLAGTGRDTQYF
TRBV7-2 CASSHGGDRDYNEQFF
TRBV5-1 CASTLDGELFF
TRBV7-9 CASSPNVGTGANSPLHF
TRBV6-8 CASSYSGPLNYGYTF
TRBV6-1 CASSVGGPTYEQYF
TRBV19 CASQGGSYGYTF
TRBV20-1 CSARVWGWSNQPQHF
TRBV29-1 CSVELAAEAFF
TRBV4-1 CASSQGQGENTEAFF
TRBV11-2 CASSRASSSGGAHEQFF
TRBV7-6 CASSSGTGPDYTF
TRBV3-1 CASSFRGAGGRNEQFF
TRBV6-5 CASSPAGANEKLFF
TRBV6-1 CASSETRQGVGGYTF
TRBV6-6 CAAPLIRLAGGPTPTDTQYF
TRBV6-5 CASSYGTPSGTEAFF